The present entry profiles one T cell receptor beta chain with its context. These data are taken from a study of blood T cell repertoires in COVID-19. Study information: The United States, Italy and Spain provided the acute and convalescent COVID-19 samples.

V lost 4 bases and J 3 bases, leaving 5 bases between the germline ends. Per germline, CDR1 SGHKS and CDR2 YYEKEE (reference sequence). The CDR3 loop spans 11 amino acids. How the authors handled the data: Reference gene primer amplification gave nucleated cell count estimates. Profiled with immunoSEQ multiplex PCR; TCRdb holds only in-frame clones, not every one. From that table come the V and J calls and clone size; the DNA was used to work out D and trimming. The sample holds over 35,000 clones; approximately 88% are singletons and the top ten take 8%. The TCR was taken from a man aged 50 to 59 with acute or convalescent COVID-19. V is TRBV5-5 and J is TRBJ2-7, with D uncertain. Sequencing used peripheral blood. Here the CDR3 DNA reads TGTGCCAGCAGCCCCGGCTACGAGCAGTACTTC. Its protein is CASSPGYEQYF.